The 30 T cell receptor beta chains presented below share a single source sample, sequenced in a study of somatic mutations in cytotoxic T cells in rheumatoid arthritis. Generated by immunoSEQ multiplex PCR, the TCRdb table keeps only in-frame clones and is missing some. The sample comprises about 30,000 clones, approximately 78% of which are singletons, and 7.5% to 9.5% rests with the top ten. The sequenced sample consisted of CD8+ T cells sorted from blood. These TCRs come from an adult with rheumatoid arthritis.

The chain uses TRBV6-5 and TRBJ1-5; TRBD1 might be the D (5 bases). Germline V gene data show CDR1 as MNHEY and CDR2 as SVGAGI. The CDR3 covers 14 residues. Trimming shortened V by 6 bases and J by 4 bases, and 13 bases separated the two germline ends. CDR3 residues: CASSPGRVNQPQHF. The CDR3, as DNA: TGTGCCAGCAGCCCTGGCAGGGTTAATCAGCCCCAGCATTTT.

The V call is TRBV13, the J call TRBJ2-3; D might be TRBD1 (7 bases). V shed 5 bases and J shed 4 bases, with 22 bases lying between them. CDR3 length: 17 residues. Germline CDR1 and CDR2: PRHDT and FYEKMQ (reference sequence). In nucleotides, the CDR3 is TGTGCCAGCAGCAACACAAGCGGGCCTAGGGGGCCAGATACGCAGTATTTT. It yields the protein CASSNTSGPRGPDTQYF.

The genes are TRBV11-2 and TRBJ2-7, with a weak D call TRBD2 (5 bases). Trimming stripped 6 bases from V and 5 bases from J, with 26 bases between. CDR1 is SGHAT, CDR2 FQNNGV, per germline. The CDR3 spans 17 residues. The CDR3 loop is CASRKQPGASAGDEQYF. CDR3 DNA sequence: TGTGCCAGCAGAAAGCAGCCAGGTGCGAGTGCGGGCGACGAGCAGTACTTC.

This chain uses TRBV6-5 with TRBJ2-7, with TRBD1 matching over 10 bases. Germline-derived CDR1 and CDR2 are MNHEY and SVGAGI. The V segment lost 5 bases and the J segment 5 bases; nucleotides outside the gene matches: 9. This CDR3 spans 15 amino acids. In DNA, the CDR3 is TGTGCCAGCAGTATTACGGGGACAGGGGCTGACGAGCAGTACTTC. It codes for CASSITGTGADEQYF.

This chain joins TRBV25-1 and TRBJ1-2; the D is unclear. This CDR3 contains 14 residues. V was cut by 6 bases and J by 4 bases, with 15 bases left in between. From germline, CDR1 is MGHDK and CDR2 SYGVNS. The DNA for the CDR3 is TGTGCCAGCAGCCCCTTTGGGGATTTCTATGGCTACACCTTC. It codes for CASSPFGDFYGYTF.

The rearrangement links TRBV7-9 to TRBJ2-2; D may be TRBD2 (5 bases). The V end lost 4 bases, the J end lost 6 bases, and 12 bases lay between the germline ends. This CDR3 contains 14 residues. Germline CDR1 and CDR2: SEHNR and FQNEAQ (reference sequence). The CDR3 sequence is CASSSRRGPGELFF. CDR3 nucleotide sequence: TGTGCCAGCAGCTCGCGACGGGGTCCCGGGGAGCTGTTTTTT. Filled out from reference TRBV7-9 and TRBJ2-2, the complete variable domain reads DTGVSQNPRHKITKRGQNVTFRCDPISEHNRLYWYRQTLGQGPEFLTYFQNEAQLEKSRLLSDRFSAERPKGSFSTLEIQRTEQGDSAMYLCASSSRRGPGELFFGEGSRLTVL.

This chain links TRBV18 with TRBJ2-1; 13 nucleotides align to TRBD2. With 6 bases clipped from V and 5 bases from J, the junction kept 13 bases outside the gene matches. Germline V gene data show CDR1 as KGHSH and CDR2 as LQKENI. The CDR3 covers 18 residues. The CDR3 DNA is TGTGCCAGCTCGCAGACTAGCGGGAGGCTGGGGCCCCACAATGAGCAGTTCTTC. It specifies CASSQTSGRLGPHNEQFF.

This chain uses TRBV6-4 with TRBJ2-1; 9 positions match TRBD2. Germline CDR1 reads MRHNA; CDR2 reads SNTAGT. The CDR3 totals 16 residues. The trim removed 3 bases at V and 4 bases at J, leaving 7 bases unmatched. CDR3 in amino acids: CASSEGGGGVYNEQFF. For the CDR3, the DNA is TGTGCCAGCAGTGAAGGAGGCGGGGGGGTGTACAATGAGCAGTTCTTC.

V gene TRBV4-1 combines with J gene TRBJ2-1; 8 positions agree with TRBD2. CDR1 and CDR2 (germline): MGHRA, YSYEKL. V lost 1 base and J lost 8; bases outside the gene matches: 7. CDR3 length: 15 residues. The CDR3 protein is CASSQAAGALDEQFF. CDR3 in DNA: TGCGCCAGCAGCCAAGCAGCGGGGGCTTTGGATGAGCAGTTCTTC.

The J gene is TRBJ2-1, the V gene TRBV21-1. TRBV21-1 constitutes a pseudogene. CDR3 size: 13 residues. This CDR3 reads CASSKRAGPEQFF. The DNA for the CDR3 is TGTGCCAGCAGCAAACGGGCAGGTCCTGAGCAGTTCTTC.

This chain joins TRBV10-3 and TRBJ2-7; the D is unclear. V lost 10 bases and J lost 0, with 10 bases in between. Germline V CDR1 and CDR2: ENHRY, SYGVKD. The CDR3 totals 12 residues. CDR3 in amino acids: CATMESSYEQYF. The CDR3 bases are TGTGCCACGATGGAAAGCTCCTACGAGCAGTACTTC.

This chain connects TRBV30 to TRBJ1-2; weak D call: TRBD1 (5 bases). The CDR3 is 16 residues long. The V gene lost 1 base and the J gene lost 4 bases, with 19 bases spanning the gap. The V gene's germline CDR1 is GTSNPN and CDR2 SVGIG (reference sequence). The CDR3 DNA follows: TGTGCCTGGAGTGGAGGGGCAGGGTTTTTCGGCTATGGCTACACCTTC. Residues: CAWSGGAGFFGYGYTF.

V and J are TRBV6-5 and TRBJ2-7; weak D call: TRBD1 (5 bases). The germline V and J ends were trimmed by 6 bases and 4 bases, with 19 bases remaining between them. The CDR3 has 15 amino acids. Germline lookup yields CDR1 MNHEY and CDR2 SVGAGI. CDR3: CASRRPRVARYEQYF. Written as DNA, the CDR3 is TGTGCCAGCAGGAGGCCCAGGGTGGCCAGATACGAGCAGTACTTC.

The chain is built from TRBV4-1 and TRBJ1-1; D gene uncertain. CDR1 is MGHRA and CDR2 is YSYEKL in the germline V gene. Trimming removed 1 base from V and 1 base from J, with 7 bases in between. This CDR3 has 14 amino acids. The CDR3 region is CASSQGRPNTEAFF. CDR3 sequence (DNA): TGCGCCAGCAGCCAAGGGCGGCCGAACACTGAAGCTTTCTTT.

By share, this clone ranks as medium-sized. The rearrangement uses TRBV14 and TRBJ1-1; D unresolved. The CDR3 sequence is 12 residues long. The V and J ends lost 0 bases and 10 bases respectively, with 9 bases between them. Germline CDR1 reads SGHDN; CDR2 reads FVKESK. The CDR3 sequence is CASSQDRAVAFF. DNA for the CDR3: TGTGCCAGCAGCCAAGATAGGGCAGTAGCTTTCTTT. Drawing the rest from reference TRBV14 and TRBJ1-1, the complete variable domain is EAGVTQFPSHSVIEKGQTVTLRCDPISGHDNLYWYRRVMGKEIKFLLHFVKESKQDESGMPNNRFLAERTGGTYSTLKVQPAELEDSGVYFCASSQDRAVAFFGQGTRLTVV.

This chain connects TRBV10-3 to TRBJ2-7, with D perhaps TRBD1 or TRBD2 (5 bases each). The CDR3 spans 16 residues. V shed 2 bases and J shed 2 bases, with 16 bases lying between them. In germline, CDR1 is ENHRY, CDR2 SYGVKD. This CDR3 reads CAISEEFGASPYEQYF. The CDR3 nucleotides are TGTGCCATCAGTGAGGAATTCGGGGCTTCTCCCTACGAGCAGTACTTC.

The chain joins TRBV2 to TRBJ1-3; 7 bases fit TRBD1. In germline, CDR1 is SNHLY, CDR2 FYNNEI. The CDR3 is 15 amino acids. The J segment lost 0 bases and the V segment lost 6 bases, leaving 5 bases of the junction unmatched. CDR3 sequence reads: CASRGGGLSGNTIYF. The CDR3 nucleotides are TGTGCCAGCAGGGGAGGGGGCCTCTCTGGAAACACCATATATTTT.

The chain uses TRBV27 and TRBJ1-3; weak D call: TRBD1 (5 bases). The ends were cut back, 4 bases at V and 1 base at J, with 26 bases in the middle. CDR3 length: 20 residues. Germline V lookup: CDR1 MNHEY, CDR2 SMNVEV (reference sequence). The CDR3, as DNA: TGTGCCAGCAGTTCCTCCTCGCGGGGCCCGATGTTTCGGTCTGGAAACACCATATATTTT. Translating gives CASSSSSRGPMFRSGNTIYF.

This chain connects TRBV21-1 to TRBJ1-5; the D call TRBD1 from the table was never checked on the DNA. TRBV21-1 is a pseudogene. This CDR3 comprises 14 residues. The DNA of the CDR3 is TGTGCCAGCGACTCAGGGGATAGCAATCAGCCCCAGCATTTT. The encoded protein is CASDSGDSNQPQHF.

The rearrangement uses TRBV15 and TRBJ1-3; D is unresolved. Germline lookup yields CDR1 LNHNV and CDR2 YYDKDF (reference sequence). V lost 0 bases and J lost 0, with 9 bases in between. The CDR3 is made up of 16 amino acids. The CDR3 bases are TGTGCCACCAGCAGAGATACAGAAATCTCTGGAAACACCATATATTTT. Translation: CATSRDTEISGNTIYF.

The V gene is TRBV5-4, the J gene TRBJ2-7; a weak D match, TRBD1 (6 bases). Germline lookup yields CDR1 SGHNT and CDR2 YYREEE (reference sequence). The CDR3 length is 17 residues. V shed 0 bases and J shed 4 bases, with 20 bases lying between them. The CDR3 sequence: CASSLVGDTSFTYEQYF. The CDR3 DNA reads as TGTGCCAGCAGCTTGGTAGGGGACACCTCCTTTACTTACGAGCAGTACTTC.

The V call is TRBV28, the J call TRBJ1-5; D possibly corresponds to TRBD1 (6 bases). Trimming pared 4 bases from V and 0 bases from J, leaving 10 bases between. The germline V gene encodes CDR1 MDHEN and CDR2 SYDVKM. This CDR3 spans 15 amino acids. CDR3 sequence reads: CASSWDKTSNQPQHF. CDR3 nucleotide sequence: TGTGCCAGCAGTTGGGACAAGACTAGCAATCAGCCCCAGCATTTT. The full variable domain, its missing parts supplied by reference TRBV28 and TRBJ1-5, is DVKVTQSSRYLVKRTGEKVFLECVQDMDHENMFWYRQDPGLGLRLIYFSYDVKMKEKGDIPEGYSVSREKKERFSLILESASTNQTSMYLCASSWDKTSNQPQHFGDGTRLSIL.

The CDR3 reads CASSPLRRPARENEQFF. For the CDR3, the DNA is TGTGCCAGCAGCCCCCTACGGAGGCCAGCCAGGGAGAATGAGCAGTTCTTC. The chain links TRBV7-9 to TRBJ2-1, with D perhaps given as TRBD1 or TRBD2 (5 bases each). The CDR3 has 17 residues. Between the trimmed V and J ends, which lost 5 bases and 7 bases, there was a span of 24 bases. Germline CDR1 and CDR2: SEHNR and FQNEAQ (reference sequence).

The V and J genes are TRBV18 and TRBJ2-1; D possibly corresponds to TRBD2 (6 bases). The V gene lost 3 bases and the J gene lost 7 bases, with 25 bases spanning the gap. Germline-derived CDR1 and CDR2 are KGHSH and LQKENI. CDR3 length equals 18 residues. The CDR3, as DNA: TGTGCCAGCTCACCGTTGGATTTTAGCGGTACGGGTGGGAATGAGCAGTTCTTC. Translating it yields CASSPLDFSGTGGNEQFF.

This chain links TRBV29-1 with TRBJ2-1; 11 bases are shared with TRBD2. The J segment lost 4 bases and the V segment lost 6 bases, leaving 8 bases of the junction unmatched. Germline V gene lookup returns CDR1 SQVTM and CDR2 ANQGSEA. The CDR3 sequence is 15 residues long. The CDR3 loop is CSVESGTSGYNEQFF. CDR3 DNA: TGCAGCGTCGAGTCCGGGACTAGCGGATACAATGAGCAGTTCTTC.

The chain has TRBV19 and TRBJ1-1; D possibly corresponds to TRBD1 (6 bases). This CDR3 contains 14 residues. Germline CDR1 LNHDA, CDR2 SQIVND (reference sequence). Trimming shortened V by 1 base and J by 5 bases, and 11 bases separated the two germline ends. The DNA of the CDR3 is TGTGCCAGTAGTATAGGGGGGGCTCGAACTGAAGCTTTCTTT. As protein: CASSIGGARTEAFF. Looking up the rest from reference TRBV19 and TRBJ1-1 gives the full variable domain: DGGITQSPKYLFRKEGQNVTLSCEQNLNHDAMYWYRQDPGQGLRLIYYSQIVNDFQKGDIAEGYSVSREKKESFPLTVTSAQKNPTAFYLCASSIGGARTEAFFGQGTRLTVV.

This clone occurred once. The chain uses TRBV6-9 and TRBJ2-7, with D unclear. V gave up 8 bases and J gave up 4 bases, with 12 bases separating them. CDR1 MNHGY and CDR2 SVAAGI come from the germline V gene. The CDR3 loop spans 12 amino acids. This CDR3 is CASPIGQYEQYF. In DNA, the CDR3 is TGTGCCAGCCCCATCGGGCAATACGAGCAGTACTTC.

The chain has TRBV9 and TRBJ2-5; weak D call: TRBD2 (5 bases). Trimming took 0 bases from V and 2 from J, leaving 11 bases between them. The CDR3 sequence is 15 residues long. Germline V gives CDR1 SGDLS, CDR2 YYNGEE. The CDR3 region is CASSVGGGEQETQYF. The CDR3 DNA is TGTGCCAGCAGCGTAGGGGGTGGGGAGCAAGAGACCCAGTACTTC.

This chain connects TRBV10-2 to TRBJ1-2; 7 positions match TRBD1. V was pared by 2 bases and J by 5 bases, with 11 bases of the junction left unmatched. The V gene's germline CDR1 is WSHSY and CDR2 SAAADI. This CDR3 region has 16 residues. In nucleotides, the CDR3 is TGCGCCAGCAGTGAGAGCCACAGGGGCGATGCTTATGGCTACACCTTC. Translating it yields CASSESHRGDAYGYTF.

The J gene is TRBJ2-5, the V gene TRBV7-2; TRBD2 matches at 7 bases. CDR3 length: 14 amino acids. Germline trimming cut 5 bases from V and 5 bases from J; bases unmatched to any gene: 8. Per germline, CDR1 SGHTA and CDR2 FQGNSA. CDR3 nucleotide sequence: TGTGCCAGCAGCCTAGGCTGGGGAGGGGAGACCCAGTACTTC. Translation: CASSLGWGGETQYF.